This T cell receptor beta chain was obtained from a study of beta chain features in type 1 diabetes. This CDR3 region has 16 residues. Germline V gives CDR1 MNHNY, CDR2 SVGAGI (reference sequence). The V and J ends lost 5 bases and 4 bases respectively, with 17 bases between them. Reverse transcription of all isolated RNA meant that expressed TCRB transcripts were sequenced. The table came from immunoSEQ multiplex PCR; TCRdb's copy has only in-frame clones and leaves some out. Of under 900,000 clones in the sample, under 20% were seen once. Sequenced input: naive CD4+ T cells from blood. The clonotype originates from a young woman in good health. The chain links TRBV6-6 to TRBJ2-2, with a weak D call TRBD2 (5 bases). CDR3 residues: CASSPTRLAATGELFF. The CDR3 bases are TGTGCCAGCAGTCCTACCCGGCTAGCAGCCACCGGGGAGCTGTTTTTT.